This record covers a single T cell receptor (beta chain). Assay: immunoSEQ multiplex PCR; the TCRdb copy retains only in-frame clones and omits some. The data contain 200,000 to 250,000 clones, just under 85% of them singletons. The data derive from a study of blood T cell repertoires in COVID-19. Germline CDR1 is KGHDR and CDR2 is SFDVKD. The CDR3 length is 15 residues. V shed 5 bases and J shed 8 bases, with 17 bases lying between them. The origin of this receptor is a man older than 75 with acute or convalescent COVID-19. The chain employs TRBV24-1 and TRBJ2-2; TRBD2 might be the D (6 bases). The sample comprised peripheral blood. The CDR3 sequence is CATSALDSAGGELFF. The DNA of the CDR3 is TGTGCCACCAGTGCTCTGGACTCCGCGGGGGGGGAGCTGTTTTTT.